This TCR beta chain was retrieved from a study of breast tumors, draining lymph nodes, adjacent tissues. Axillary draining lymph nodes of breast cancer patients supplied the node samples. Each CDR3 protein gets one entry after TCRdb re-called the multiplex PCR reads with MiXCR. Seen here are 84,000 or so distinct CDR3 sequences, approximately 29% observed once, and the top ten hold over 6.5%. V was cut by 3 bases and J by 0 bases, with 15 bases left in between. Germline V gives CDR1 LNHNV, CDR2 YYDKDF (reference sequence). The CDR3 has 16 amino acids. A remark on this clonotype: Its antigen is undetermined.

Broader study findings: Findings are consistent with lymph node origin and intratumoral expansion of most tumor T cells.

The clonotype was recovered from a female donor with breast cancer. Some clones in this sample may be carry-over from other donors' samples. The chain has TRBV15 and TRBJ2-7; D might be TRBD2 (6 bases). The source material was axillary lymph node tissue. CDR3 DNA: TGTGCCACCAGCAGTTACGGGGGTGGGAGCTCCTACGAGCAGTACTTC. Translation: CATSSYGGGSSYEQYF.